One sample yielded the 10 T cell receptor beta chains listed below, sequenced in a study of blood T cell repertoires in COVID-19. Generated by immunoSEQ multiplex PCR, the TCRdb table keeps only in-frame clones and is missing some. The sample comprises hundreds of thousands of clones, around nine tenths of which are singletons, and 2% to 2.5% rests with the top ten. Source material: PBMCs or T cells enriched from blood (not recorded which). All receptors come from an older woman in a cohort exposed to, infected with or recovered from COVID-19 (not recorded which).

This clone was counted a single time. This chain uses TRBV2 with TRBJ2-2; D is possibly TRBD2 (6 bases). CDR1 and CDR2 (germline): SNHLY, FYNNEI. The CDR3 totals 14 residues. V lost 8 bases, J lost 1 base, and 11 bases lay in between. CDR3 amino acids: CASRGILNTGELFF. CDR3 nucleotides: TGTGCCAGCCGGGGGATACTGAACACCGGGGAGCTGTTTTTT.

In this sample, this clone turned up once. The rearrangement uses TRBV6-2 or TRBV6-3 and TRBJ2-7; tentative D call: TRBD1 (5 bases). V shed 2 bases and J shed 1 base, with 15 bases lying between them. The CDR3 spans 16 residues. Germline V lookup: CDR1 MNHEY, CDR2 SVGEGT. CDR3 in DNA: TGTGCCAGCAGTTACCGTCTGGGGCTACCTTCCTACGAGCAGTACTTC. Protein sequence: CASSYRLGLPSYEQYF.

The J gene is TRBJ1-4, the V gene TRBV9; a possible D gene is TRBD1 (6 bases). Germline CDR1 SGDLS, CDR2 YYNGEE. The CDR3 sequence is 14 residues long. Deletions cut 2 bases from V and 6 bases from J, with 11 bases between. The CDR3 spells CASSVGGSDEKLFF. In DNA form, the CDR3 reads TGTGCCAGCAGCGTTGGGGGCTCGGATGAAAAACTGTTTTTT.

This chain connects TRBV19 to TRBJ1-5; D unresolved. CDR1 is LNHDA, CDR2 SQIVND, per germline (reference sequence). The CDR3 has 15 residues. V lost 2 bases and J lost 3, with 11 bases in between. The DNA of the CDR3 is TGTGCCAGTAGTATACCTCACGGGTTCAATCAGCCCCAGCATTTT. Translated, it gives CASSIPHGFNQPQHF. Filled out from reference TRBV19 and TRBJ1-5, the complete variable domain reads DGGITQSPKYLFRKEGQNVTLSCEQNLNHDAMYWYRQDPGQGLRLIYYSQIVNDFQKGDIAEGYSVSREKKESFPLTVTSAQKNPTAFYLCASSIPHGFNQPQHFGDGTRLSIL.

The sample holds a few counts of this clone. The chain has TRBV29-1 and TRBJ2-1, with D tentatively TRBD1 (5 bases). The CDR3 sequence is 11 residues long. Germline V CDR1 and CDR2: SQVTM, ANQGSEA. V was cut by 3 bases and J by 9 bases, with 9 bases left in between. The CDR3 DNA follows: TGCAGCGTTGAGGTGGGGCCTGAGCAGTTCTTC. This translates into CSVEVGPEQFF.

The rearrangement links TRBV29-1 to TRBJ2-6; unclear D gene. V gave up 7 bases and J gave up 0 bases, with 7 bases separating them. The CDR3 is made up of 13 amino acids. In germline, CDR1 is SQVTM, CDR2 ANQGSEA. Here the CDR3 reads CSATASGANVLTF. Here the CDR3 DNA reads TGCAGCGCCACAGCCTCTGGGGCCAACGTCCTGACTTTC.

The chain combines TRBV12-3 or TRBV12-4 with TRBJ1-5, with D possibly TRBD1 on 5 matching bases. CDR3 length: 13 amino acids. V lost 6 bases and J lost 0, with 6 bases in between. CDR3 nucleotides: TGTGCCAGCAGACAGGATAGCAATCAGCCCCAGCATTTT. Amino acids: CASRQDSNQPQHF.

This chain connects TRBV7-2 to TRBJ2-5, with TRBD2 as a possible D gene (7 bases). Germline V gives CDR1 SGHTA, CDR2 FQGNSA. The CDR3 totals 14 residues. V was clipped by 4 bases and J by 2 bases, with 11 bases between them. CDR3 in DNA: TGTGCCAGCAGCTGGGGGGGCACTCAAGAGACCCAGTACTTC. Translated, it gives CASSWGGTQETQYF.

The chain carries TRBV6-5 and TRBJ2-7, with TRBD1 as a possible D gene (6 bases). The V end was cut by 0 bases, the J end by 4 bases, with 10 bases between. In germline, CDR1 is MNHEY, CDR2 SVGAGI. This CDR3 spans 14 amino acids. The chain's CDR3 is CASSYSAQGYEQYF. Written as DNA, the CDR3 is TGTGCCAGCAGTTACTCGGCACAGGGATACGAGCAGTACTTC.

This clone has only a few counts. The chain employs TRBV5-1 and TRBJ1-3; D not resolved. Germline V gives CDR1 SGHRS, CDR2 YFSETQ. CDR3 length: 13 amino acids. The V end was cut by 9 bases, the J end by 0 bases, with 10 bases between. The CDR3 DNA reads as TGCGCCACCAAACAAGACTCTGGAAACACCATATATTTT. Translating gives CATKQDSGNTIYF.